Each of the 3 T cell receptor beta chains below was sequenced from the same sample in a study of Graves' ophthalmopathy and Graves' hyperthyroidism listed by TCRdb under 2018. Data came from an Illumina HiSeq 2000. For repertoire sequencing, TCR beta CDR3 regions were amplified from RNA transcripts. The first round of RT-PCR was done with HTBI primers and the Qiagen OneStep RT-PCR kit, and was followed by a second round of multiplex PCR, then size selection and purification. The public reads were run again by TCRdb, first through fastp at Q25 and then through MiXCR, and only productive beta chains were kept. For every CDR3 protein sequence, its rows merge into one entry that carries the most common genes and DNA. This sample holds tens of thousands of distinct CDR3 sequences; 52% were observed only once. The top ten constitute 18% of the sample. The sequenced sample was peripheral blood. These TCRs come from an adult man with Graves' ophthalmopathy.

The rearrangement joins TRBV7-9 to TRBJ1-1; D is unclear. This CDR3 contains 13 residues. Germline V gene sequence: CDR1 SEHNR, CDR2 FQNEAQ (reference sequence). The V gene lost 5 bases and the J gene lost 5 bases, with 12 bases spanning the gap. The CDR3 DNA is TGTGCCAGCAGCCGCCGAGGGAAAACTGAAGCTTTCTTT. Its protein product is CASSRRGKTEAFF.

This clonotype was seen repeatedly, ten times or more. J is TRBJ1-2 and V is TRBV11-2; 10 nucleotides line up with TRBD1. The CDR3 extends over 15 amino acids. CDR1 and CDR2 from the germline V gene are SGHAT and FQNNGV. V trimming: 5 bases; J trimming: 8 bases; junction bases outside the gene matches: 11. The CDR3 region is CASSLTGTGVWGYTF. CDR3 coding DNA: TGTGCCAGCAGCCTAACCGGGACAGGGGTTTGGGGCTACACCTTC. The entire variable domain, with the rest obtained from reference TRBV11-2 and TRBJ1-2, is as follows: EAGVAQSPRYKIIEKRQSVAFWCNPISGHATLYWYQQILGQGPKLLIQFQNNGVVDDSQLPKDRFSAERLKGVDSTLKIQPAKLEDSAVYLCASSLTGTGVWGYTFGSGTRLTVV.

By share, this clonotype counts as medium-sized. The chain is built from TRBV15 and TRBJ2-1; D could derive from TRBD1 or TRBD2 (6 bases each). V lost 1 base and J lost 9, with 13 bases in between. In germline, CDR1 is LNHNV, CDR2 YYDKDF (reference sequence). The CDR3 is made up of 14 amino acids. CDR3 DNA: TGTGCCACCAGCAGAGGCCTAGGGGGGTTTGAGCAGTTCTTC. Amino acid sequence: CATSRGLGGFEQFF. Full variable domain (outside the CDR3, taken from reference TRBV15 and TRBJ2-1): DAMVIQNPRYQVTQFGKPVTLSCSQTLNHNVMYWYQQKSSQAPKLLFHYYDKDFNNEADTPDNFQSRRPNTSFCFLDIRSPGLGDTAMYLCATSRGLGGFEQFFGPGTRLTVL.